These 16 T cell receptor beta chains originate from one sample sequenced in a study of beta chain features in type 1 diabetes (dated by TCRdb to the late 2010s). The library was generated by the immunoSEQ multiplex PCR assay. The High Capacity cDNA Reverse Transcription Kit was used to reverse transcribe all of the isolated RNA, meaning that expressed TCRB transcripts were what got sequenced. TCRdb re-hosts the immuneACCESS table, in-frame sequences only. Its copies lack some clones; in the studies checked, an unresolved V gene accounts for under half of them, and the cause for the rest is not known. In this sample the table shows under 450,000 clones, 14% of which occur a single time. The ten largest clones take up about 0.034% of the sample. Material: naive CD4+ T cells from blood. Interpreted using the paper, the cell subset or site label stands for: true naive CD4+ T cells. Receptor source: a man aged 25 to 45 in good health.

This clone has only a few counts. The rearrangement uses TRBV9 and TRBJ2-3; either TRBD1 or TRBD2 may fit D (5 bases each). The germline V and J ends were trimmed by 0 bases and 1 base, with 12 bases remaining between them. The CDR3 has 16 amino acids. Per germline, CDR1 SGDLS and CDR2 YYNGEE. For the CDR3, the DNA is TGTGCCAGCAGCGTAGGTGGGGGAGCGGGCACAGATACGCAGTATTTT. It encodes CASSVGGGAGTDTQYF.

V usage is TRBV9 and J usage is TRBJ2-1; D gene ambiguous. V was trimmed by 0 bases and J by 0 bases, leaving 7 bases between them. The CDR3 spans 15 residues. The V gene's germline CDR1 is SGDLS and CDR2 YYNGEE. The CDR3, as DNA: TGTGCCAGCAGCGTAGAGCCGAGCTCCTACAATGAGCAGTTCTTC. Translated: CASSVEPSSYNEQFF.

V usage is TRBV7-9 and J usage is TRBJ2-3; TRBD2 agrees at 11 bases. CDR3 length: 17 residues. The germline V gene has CDR1 SEHNR and CDR2 FQNEAQ (reference sequence). J was trimmed by 2 bases and V by 4 bases; bases with no gene match: 8. The CDR3, as DNA: TGTGCCAGCAGCTCCCACGGGACTAGCGGTTTCACAGATACGCAGTATTTT. It is translated as CASSSHGTSGFTDTQYF.

The J gene is TRBJ2-2, the V gene TRBV14; no reliable D call. V gave up 2 bases and J gave up 7 bases, with 8 bases separating them. The CDR3 consists of 13 residues. Germline CDR1 and CDR2: SGHDN and FVKESK. CDR3 sequence: CASSQNLLGELFF. In DNA, the CDR3 is TGTGCCAGCAGCCAAAATCTACTCGGGGAGCTGTTTTTT.

The rearrangement uses TRBV7-9 and TRBJ1-4; D is unresolved. Trimming pared 1 base from V and 5 bases from J, leaving 11 bases between. The CDR3 totals 15 residues. Germline CDR1 and CDR2: SEHNR and FQNEAQ (reference sequence). This chain's CDR3 is CASSLVHGENEKLFF. The CDR3 DNA is TGTGCCAGCAGCTTAGTTCATGGCGAGAATGAAAAACTGTTTTTT.

V usage is TRBV30 and J usage is TRBJ2-7; D is uncertain. This CDR3 is 13 amino acids long. Germline CDR1 is GTSNPN and CDR2 is SVGIG (reference sequence). Trimming took off 0 bases at V and 5 bases at J, with 11 bases between the two ends. This chain's CDR3 is CAWSVKGGDEQYV. In DNA form, the CDR3 reads TGTGCCTGGAGTGTAAAAGGTGGCGACGAGCAGTACGTC.

This clone was recorded a few times. This rearrangement joins TRBV5-4 to TRBJ2-3; tentative D call: TRBD1 (6 bases). CDR1 is SGHNT and CDR2 is YYREEE in the germline V gene (reference sequence). Trimming took 3 bases from V and 6 from J, leaving 11 bases between them. This CDR3 is built from 13 residues. The chain's CDR3 is CASSWLGGDTQYF. Written as DNA, the CDR3 is TGTGCCAGCAGCTGGCTAGGGGGTGATACGCAGTATTTT.

This clone occurred once. This chain connects TRBV18 to TRBJ2-1, with D perhaps TRBD1 (6 bases). V was trimmed by 3 bases and J by 6 bases, leaving 12 bases between them. Per the germline V gene, CDR1 is KGHSH and CDR2 is LQKENI. The CDR3 is 14 residues long. CDR3 in DNA: TGTGCCAGCTCACCCGGACAGTCCCTCAATGAGCAGTTCTTC. Protein: CASSPGQSLNEQFF.

The genes are TRBV15 and TRBJ1-2; 7 nucleotides match TRBD1. Trimming at V came to 4 bases and at J to 6 bases, leaving 11 bases not matched to a gene. The CDR3 is 15 residues long. Germline V CDR1 and CDR2: LNHNV, YYDKDF (reference sequence). As DNA, the CDR3 is TGTGCCACCAGCAAAATAAGGGACAGCAAAGATGGCTACACCTTC. Translating it yields CATSKIRDSKDGYTF.

This clone was seen many times. V gene TRBV10-3 combines with J gene TRBJ2-1, with no clear D. Germline values: CDR1 ENHRY, CDR2 SYGVKD. Between the trimmed V and J ends, which lost 6 bases and 9 bases, there was a span of 9 bases. CDR3 length equals 11 residues. The CDR3 here is CAIRAGGEQFF. In DNA, the CDR3 is TGTGCCATCAGGGCAGGCGGTGAGCAGTTCTTC.

This chain joins TRBV19 and TRBJ1-2; no reliable D call. Deletions cut 5 bases from V and 2 bases from J, with 6 bases between. This CDR3 is built from 12 residues. Looked up from germline, CDR1 is LNHDA and CDR2 is SQIVND (reference sequence). DNA of the CDR3: TGTGCCAGTAGTTACGGGAACTATGGCTACACCTTC. Translation: CASSYGNYGYTF.

The rearrangement uses TRBV6-5 and TRBJ2-5; D ambiguous. CDR1 is MNHEY and CDR2 is SVGAGI in the germline V gene. The CDR3 contains 13 residues. Deletions cut 0 bases from V and 9 bases from J, with 11 bases between. The CDR3 sequence is CASSYSASFAQYF. The CDR3 nucleotides are TGTGCCAGCAGTTACTCGGCTTCATTTGCCCAGTACTTC.

The gene calls are TRBV5-6 and TRBJ2-5; D is possibly TRBD2 (6 bases). The CDR3 is 16 residues long. Between the trimmed V and J ends, which lost 0 bases and 1 base, there was a span of 13 bases. Germline V gene lookup returns CDR1 SGHDT and CDR2 YYEEEE. The CDR3 loop is CASSLGAGSFQETQYF. The CDR3 DNA reads as TGTGCCAGCAGCTTGGGCGCGGGGAGCTTCCAAGAGACCCAGTACTTC. Filled out from reference TRBV5-6 and TRBJ2-5, the complete variable domain reads DAGVTQSPTHLIKTRGQQVTLRCSPKSGHDTVSWYQQALGQGPQFIFQYYEEEERQRGNFPDRFSGHQFPNYSSELNVNALLLGDSALYLCASSLGAGSFQETQYFGPGTRLLVL.

This clone has more than one count but fewer than ten. V gene TRBV9 combines with J gene TRBJ2-2; TRBD2 matches at 12 bases. The CDR3 extends over 17 amino acids. Trimming cost V 0 bases and J 4 bases; bases outside gene matches: 4. Germline lookup yields CDR1 SGDLS and CDR2 YYNGEE. The CDR3 DNA sequence: TGTGCCAGCAGCGTAGCTACTAGCGGGAGGCGCACCGGGGAGCTGTTTTTT. Translating it yields CASSVATSGRRTGELFF.

This clone has a handful of counts. V and J are TRBV7-2 and TRBJ2-1; the match to TRBD2 covers 14 bases. The CDR3 length is 15 residues. The V segment lost 5 bases and the J segment 4 bases; nucleotides outside the gene matches: 1. CDR1 is SGHTA, CDR2 FQGNSA, per germline. The CDR3 reads CASSRLAGGYNEQFF. DNA for the CDR3: TGTGCCAGCAGCCGACTAGCGGGGGGGTACAATGAGCAGTTCTTC.

This clone was found a few times. The V call is TRBV18, the J call TRBJ1-6; TRBD1 is a possible D gene (6 bases). Germline lookup yields CDR1 KGHSH and CDR2 LQKENI. Trimming took off 4 bases at V and 15 bases at J, with 16 bases between the two ends. The CDR3 sequence is 13 residues long. The CDR3 DNA follows: TGTGCCAGCTCACGAGGCCCAAGGGGGGACCTCCACTTT. Its protein is CASSRGPRGDLHF.